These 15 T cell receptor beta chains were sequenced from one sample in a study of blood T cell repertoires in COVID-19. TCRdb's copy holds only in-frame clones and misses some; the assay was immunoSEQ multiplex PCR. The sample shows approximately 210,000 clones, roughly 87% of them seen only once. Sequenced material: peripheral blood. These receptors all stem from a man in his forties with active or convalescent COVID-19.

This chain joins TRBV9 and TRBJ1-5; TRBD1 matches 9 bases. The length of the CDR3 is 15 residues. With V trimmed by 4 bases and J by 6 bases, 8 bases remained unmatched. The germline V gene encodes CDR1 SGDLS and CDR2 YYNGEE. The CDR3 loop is CASSLSGTGSQPQHF. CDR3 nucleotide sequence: TGTGCCAGCAGCTTATCCGGGACAGGGAGTCAGCCCCAGCATTTT. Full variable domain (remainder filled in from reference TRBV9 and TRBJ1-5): DSGVTQTPKHLITATGQRVTLRCSPRSGDLSVYWYQQSLDQGLQFLIQYYNGEERAKGNILERFSAQQFPDLHSELNLSSLELGDSALYFCASSLSGTGSQPQHFGDGTRLSIL.

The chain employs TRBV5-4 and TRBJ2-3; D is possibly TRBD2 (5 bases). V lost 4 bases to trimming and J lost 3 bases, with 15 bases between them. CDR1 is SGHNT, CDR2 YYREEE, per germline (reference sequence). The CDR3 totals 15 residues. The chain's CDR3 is CASSHPVGGTDTQYF. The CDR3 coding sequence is TGTGCCAGCAGCCACCCGGTTGGCGGGACAGATACGCAGTATTTT.

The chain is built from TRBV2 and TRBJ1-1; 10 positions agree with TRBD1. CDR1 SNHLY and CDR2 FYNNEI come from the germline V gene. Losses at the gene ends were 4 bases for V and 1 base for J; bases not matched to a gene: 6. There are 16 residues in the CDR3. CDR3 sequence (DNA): TGTGCCAGCAGTGGGACAGGGGGAGTGGGGAACACTGAAGCTTTCTTT. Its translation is CASSGTGGVGNTEAFF.

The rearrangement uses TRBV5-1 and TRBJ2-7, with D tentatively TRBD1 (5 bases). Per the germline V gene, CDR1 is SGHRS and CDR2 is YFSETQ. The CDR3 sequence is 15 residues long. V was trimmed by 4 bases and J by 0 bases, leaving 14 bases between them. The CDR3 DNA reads TGCGCCAGCAGCCCCGGAGACAGAGACTCCTACGAGCAGTACTTC. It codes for CASSPGDRDSYEQYF.

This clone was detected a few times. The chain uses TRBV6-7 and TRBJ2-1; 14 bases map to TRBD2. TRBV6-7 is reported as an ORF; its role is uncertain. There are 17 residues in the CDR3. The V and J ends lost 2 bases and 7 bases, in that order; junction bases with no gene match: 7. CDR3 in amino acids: CASSYKGTSGSLNEQFF. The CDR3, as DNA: TGTGCCAGCAGTTACAAAGGGACTAGCGGGAGTTTAAATGAGCAGTTCTTC.

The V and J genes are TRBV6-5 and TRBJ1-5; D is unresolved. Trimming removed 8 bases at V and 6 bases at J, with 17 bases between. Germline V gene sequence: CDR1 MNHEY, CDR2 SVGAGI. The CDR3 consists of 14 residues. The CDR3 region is CASPPLTLGQPQHF. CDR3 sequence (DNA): TGTGCCAGCCCCCCGTTAACTCTAGGTCAGCCCCAGCATTTT.

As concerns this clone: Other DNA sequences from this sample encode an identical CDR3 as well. In DNA, the CDR3 is TGTGCCAGCAGTTCCTCCGGCGGAACTGAAGCTTTCTTT. It encodes CASSSSGGTEAFF. V and J are TRBV27 and TRBJ1-1; no definite D call. The V and J ends lost 4 bases and 5 bases respectively, with 11 bases between them. Germline CDR1 MNHEY, CDR2 SMNVEV (reference sequence). CDR3 length: 13 residues.

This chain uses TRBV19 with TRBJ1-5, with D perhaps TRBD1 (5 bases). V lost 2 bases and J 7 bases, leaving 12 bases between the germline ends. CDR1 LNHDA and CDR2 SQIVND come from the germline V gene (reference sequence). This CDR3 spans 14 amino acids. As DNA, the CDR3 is TGTGCCAGTAGTATAAGGGGAGGGAAGCAGCCCCAGCATTTT. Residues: CASSIRGGKQPQHF.

The CDR3 region has the DNA TGTGCCAGCAGCGTAGAGGGCGGGAGGGCGTACGAGCAGTACTTC. Its translation: CASSVEGGRAYEQYF. V is TRBV9 and J is TRBJ2-7; TRBD2 aligns across 9 bases. Germline trimming cut 0 bases from V and 4 bases from J; bases unmatched to any gene: 5. Germline V gene data show CDR1 as SGDLS and CDR2 as YYNGEE. CDR3 length equals 15 residues.

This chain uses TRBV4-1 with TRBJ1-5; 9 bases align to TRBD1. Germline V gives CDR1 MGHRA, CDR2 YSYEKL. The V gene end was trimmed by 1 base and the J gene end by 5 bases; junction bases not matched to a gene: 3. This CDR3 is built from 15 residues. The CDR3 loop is CASSQGQGGYQPQHF. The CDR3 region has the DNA TGCGCCAGCAGCCAAGGACAGGGGGGTTATCAGCCCCAGCATTTT.

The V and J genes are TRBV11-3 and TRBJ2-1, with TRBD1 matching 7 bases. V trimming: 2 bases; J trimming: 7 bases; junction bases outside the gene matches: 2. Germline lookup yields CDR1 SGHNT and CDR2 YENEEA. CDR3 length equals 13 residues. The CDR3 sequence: CASSLTRGNEQFF. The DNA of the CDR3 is TGTGCCAGCAGCTTAACCAGGGGGAATGAGCAGTTCTTC.

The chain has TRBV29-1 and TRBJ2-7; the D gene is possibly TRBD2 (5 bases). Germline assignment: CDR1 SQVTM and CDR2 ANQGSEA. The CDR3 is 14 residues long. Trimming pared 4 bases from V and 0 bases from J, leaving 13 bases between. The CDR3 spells CSVVSSYFSYEQYF. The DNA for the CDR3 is TGCAGCGTTGTCTCTAGCTACTTCTCCTACGAGCAGTACTTC.

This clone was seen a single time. CDR3 residues: CASRPPRRGNQPQHF. DNA of the CDR3: TGTGCCAGCAGACCCCCGAGGCGGGGCAATCAGCCCCAGCATTTT. This rearrangement joins TRBV28 to TRBJ1-5; D call uncertain. Looked up from germline, CDR1 is MDHEN and CDR2 is SYDVKM. Between the trimmed V and J ends, which lost 6 bases and 2 bases, there was a span of 14 bases. This CDR3 region has 15 residues.

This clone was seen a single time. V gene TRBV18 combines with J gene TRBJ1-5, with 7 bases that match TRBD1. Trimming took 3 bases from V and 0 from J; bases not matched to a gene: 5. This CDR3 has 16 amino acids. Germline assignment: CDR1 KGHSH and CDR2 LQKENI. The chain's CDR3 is CASSPSGTDSNQPQHF. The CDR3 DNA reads TGTGCCAGCTCACCCTCCGGGACAGATAGCAATCAGCCCCAGCATTTT.

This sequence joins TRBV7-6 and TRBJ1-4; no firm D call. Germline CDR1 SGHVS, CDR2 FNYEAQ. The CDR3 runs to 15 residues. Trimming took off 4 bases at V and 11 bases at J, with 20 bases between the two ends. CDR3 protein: CASSSGLSPAEKLFF. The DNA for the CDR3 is TGTGCCAGCAGCTCAGGACTAAGTCCGGCGGAGAAACTGTTTTTT.